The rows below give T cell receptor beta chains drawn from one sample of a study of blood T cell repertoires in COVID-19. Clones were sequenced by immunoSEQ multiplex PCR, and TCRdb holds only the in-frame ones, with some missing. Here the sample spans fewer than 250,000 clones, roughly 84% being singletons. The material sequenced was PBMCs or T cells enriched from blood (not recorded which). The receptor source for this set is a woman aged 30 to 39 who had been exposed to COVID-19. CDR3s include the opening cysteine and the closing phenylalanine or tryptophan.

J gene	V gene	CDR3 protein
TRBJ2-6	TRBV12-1	CASSPEYWDRGSGANVLTF
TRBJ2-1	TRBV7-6	CASSLGEGASYNEQFF
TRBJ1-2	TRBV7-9	CASSPTGYDGYTF
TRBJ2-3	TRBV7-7	CASSQTSGGKDTQYF
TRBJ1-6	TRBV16	CASSPYRDSPLHF
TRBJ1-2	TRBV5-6	CASSLGPLRGYGYTF
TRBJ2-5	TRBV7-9	CASRTRPGYKGVETQYF
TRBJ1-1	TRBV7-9	CASSLGAGTEAFF
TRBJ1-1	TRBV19	CASSIDPRQNTEAFF
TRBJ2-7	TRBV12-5	CASGLGGDGTYEQYF
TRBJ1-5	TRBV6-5	CASSFSQGSNQPQHF
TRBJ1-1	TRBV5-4	CASSLRTGNTEAFF
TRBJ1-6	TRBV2	CASKRTDANSPLHF
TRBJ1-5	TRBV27	CASSTGTANNQPQHF
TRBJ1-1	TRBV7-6	CASSLKADIMNTEAFF
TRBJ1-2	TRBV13	CASSFPQGPGGYTF
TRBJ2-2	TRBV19	CASSIARGAPGELFF
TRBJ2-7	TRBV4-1	CASSQDRTSGVYEQYF
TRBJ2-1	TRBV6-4	CASSVERNNEQFF
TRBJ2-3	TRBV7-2	CASSLDIAGGRRDTQYF
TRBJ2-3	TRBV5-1	CASSLDLQGRRPDTQYF
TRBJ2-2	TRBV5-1	CASSPGTGTGELFF
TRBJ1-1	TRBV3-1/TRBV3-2	CASSHRTGGNTEAFF
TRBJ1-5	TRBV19	CASTNSQNQPQHF
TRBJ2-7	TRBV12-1	CASSLGLPRFYEQYF
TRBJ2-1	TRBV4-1	CASSPTGLVNEQFF
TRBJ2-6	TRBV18	CASSPPGGSGANVLTF
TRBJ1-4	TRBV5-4	CASSSEGGTNEKLFF
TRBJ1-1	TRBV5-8	CASIKRTGGMNTEAFF
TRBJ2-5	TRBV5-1	CASSLGGEYQETQYF
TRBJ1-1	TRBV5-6	CASSFLRQYEAFF
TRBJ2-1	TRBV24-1	CATSGVSQGAYHEQFF
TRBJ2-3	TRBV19	CASRGTALGDTQYF
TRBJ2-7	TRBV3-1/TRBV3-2	CASSQTSGGYEQYF
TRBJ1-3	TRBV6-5	CASSLSGGPGNTIYF
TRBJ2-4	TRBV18	CASSQGTGQAKNIQYF
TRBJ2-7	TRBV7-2	CASSITTGVVAEQYF
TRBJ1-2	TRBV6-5	CASSYSPPDRGFGYTF
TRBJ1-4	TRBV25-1	CASSPLDRVSEKLFF
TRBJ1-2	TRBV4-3	CASSPRVNYGYTF
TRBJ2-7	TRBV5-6	CASSGDFPYEQYF
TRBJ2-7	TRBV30	CAWTRDRDYEQYF
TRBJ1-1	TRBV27	CASSLSYLSNTEAFF
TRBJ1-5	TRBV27	CASGALRDSDQPQHF
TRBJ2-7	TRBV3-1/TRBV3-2	CASSVGTALEQYF